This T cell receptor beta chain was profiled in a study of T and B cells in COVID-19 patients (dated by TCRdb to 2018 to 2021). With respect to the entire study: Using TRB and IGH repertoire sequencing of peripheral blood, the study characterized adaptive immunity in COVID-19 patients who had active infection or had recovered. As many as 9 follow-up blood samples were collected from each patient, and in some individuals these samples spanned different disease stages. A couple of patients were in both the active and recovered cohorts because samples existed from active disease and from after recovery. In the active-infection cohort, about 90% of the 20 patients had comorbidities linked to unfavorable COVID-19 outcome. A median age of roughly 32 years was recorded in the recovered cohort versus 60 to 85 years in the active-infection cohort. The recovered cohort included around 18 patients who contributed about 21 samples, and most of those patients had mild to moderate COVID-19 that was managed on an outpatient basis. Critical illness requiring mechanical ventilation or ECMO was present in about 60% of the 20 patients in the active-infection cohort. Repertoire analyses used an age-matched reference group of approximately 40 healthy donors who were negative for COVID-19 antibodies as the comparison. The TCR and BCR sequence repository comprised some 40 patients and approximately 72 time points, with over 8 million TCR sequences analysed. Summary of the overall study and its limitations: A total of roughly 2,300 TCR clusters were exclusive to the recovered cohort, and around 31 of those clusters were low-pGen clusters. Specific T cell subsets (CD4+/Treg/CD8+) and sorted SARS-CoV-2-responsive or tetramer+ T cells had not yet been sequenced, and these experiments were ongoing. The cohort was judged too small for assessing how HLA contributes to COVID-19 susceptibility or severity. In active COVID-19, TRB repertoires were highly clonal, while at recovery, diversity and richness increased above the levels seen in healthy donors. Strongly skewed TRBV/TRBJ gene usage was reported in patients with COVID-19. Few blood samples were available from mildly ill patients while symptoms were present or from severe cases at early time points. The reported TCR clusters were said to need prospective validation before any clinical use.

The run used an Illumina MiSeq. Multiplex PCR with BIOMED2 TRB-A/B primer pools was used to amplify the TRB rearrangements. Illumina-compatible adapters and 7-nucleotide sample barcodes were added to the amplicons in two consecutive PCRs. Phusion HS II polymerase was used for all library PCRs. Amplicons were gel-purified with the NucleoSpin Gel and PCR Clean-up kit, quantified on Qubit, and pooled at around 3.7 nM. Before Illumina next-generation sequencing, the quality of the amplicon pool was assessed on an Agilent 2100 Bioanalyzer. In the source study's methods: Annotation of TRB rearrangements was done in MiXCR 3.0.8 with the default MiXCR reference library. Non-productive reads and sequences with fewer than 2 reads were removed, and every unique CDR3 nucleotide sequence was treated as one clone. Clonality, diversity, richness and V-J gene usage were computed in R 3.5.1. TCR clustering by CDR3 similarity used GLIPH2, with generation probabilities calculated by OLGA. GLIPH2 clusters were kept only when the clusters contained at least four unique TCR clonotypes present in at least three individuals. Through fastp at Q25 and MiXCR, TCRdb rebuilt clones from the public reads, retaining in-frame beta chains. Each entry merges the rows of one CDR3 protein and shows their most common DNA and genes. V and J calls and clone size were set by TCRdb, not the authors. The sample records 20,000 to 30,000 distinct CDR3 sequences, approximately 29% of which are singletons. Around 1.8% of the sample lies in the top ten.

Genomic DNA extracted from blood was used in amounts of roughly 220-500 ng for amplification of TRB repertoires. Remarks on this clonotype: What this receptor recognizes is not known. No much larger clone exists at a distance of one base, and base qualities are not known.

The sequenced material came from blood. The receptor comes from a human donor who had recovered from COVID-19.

The CDR3 protein sequence reads: CARGQAVPEREQFF. The sequenced DNA is TGTGCCAGAGGGCAAGCGGTCCCCGAGCGGGAGCAGTTCTTC. The sequence is built from TRBV27 and TRBJ2-1; the D gene is perhaps TRBD2, from 5 matching bases. The germline V gene (reference sequence) provides CDR1 MNHEY and CDR2 SMNVEV. Trimming removed 9 bases from V and 10 bases from J, leaving 22 bases between the germline ends. The CDR3 contains 14 residues, cysteine and phenylalanine counted. Solely the CDR3 DNA is kept, with 42 bases framed from the first base.